The rows below give T cell receptor beta chains drawn from one sample of a study of T cell responses to AZD1222 COVID-19 vaccine. The method was immunoSEQ multiplex PCR; TCRdb's version includes in-frame clones alone and lacks a portion of them. Of about 100,000 clones listed, around 87% are singletons. The sequenced sample was peripheral blood, obtained 28 days after the second AZD1222 dose. The receptors were gathered from an adult who received the AZD1222 COVID-19 vaccine. The CDR3 runs from the conserved cysteine through the conserved F or W. A D gene is named only where the DNA matches it firmly. The size entry is marked missing in some rows and otherwise reads once, few, many or a size class.

J: TRBJ2-1; D: TRBD2; size: -; V: TRBV27; CDR3: CASSRGTSGNEQFF; DNA: TGTGCCAGCAGCCGCGGGACTAGCGGGAATGAGCAGTTCTTC
J: TRBJ1-1; D: -; size: -; V: TRBV30; CDR3: CAGGPRGNTEAFF; DNA: TGTGCCGGTGGGCCCAGGGGGAACACTGAAGCTTTCTTT
J: TRBJ1-2; D: -; size: -; V: TRBV30; CDR3: CAWSGLDGYTF; DNA: TGTGCCTGGAGTGGCCTGGATGGCTACACCTTC
J: TRBJ1-4; D: -; size: few; V: TRBV18; CDR3: CASSPRTPGDEKLFF; DNA: TGTGCCAGCTCACCACGGACACCAGGGGATGAAAAACTGTTTTTT
J: TRBJ2-1; D: TRBD2; size: -; V: TRBV27; CDR3: CASSRSTSGRGEQFF; DNA: TGTGCCAGCAGCCGATCGACTAGCGGGAGGGGTGAGCAGTTCTTC
J: TRBJ2-3; D: TRBD1; size: -; V: TRBV7-7; CDR3: CASSSGDRGGSWDTQYF; DNA: TGTGCTAGCAGCTCTGGGGACAGGGGAGGTTCCTGGGATACGCAGTATTTT
J: TRBJ2-7; D: -; size: -; V: TRBV9; CDR3: CASSVGVGYEQYF; DNA: TGTGCCAGCAGCGTAGGCGTGGGTTACGAGCAGTACTTC
J: TRBJ2-7; D: -; size: -; V: TRBV6-5; CDR3: CASSPGSFAYEQYF; DNA: TGTGCCAGCAGTCCCGGGTCATTCGCCTACGAGCAGTACTTC
J: TRBJ2-3; D: -; size: -; V: TRBV18; CDR3: CASSPPEQPYTDTQYF; DNA: TGTGCCAGCTCACCACCGGAACAGCCATACACAGATACGCAGTATTTT
J: TRBJ2-5; D: TRBD1; size: once; V: TRBV5-4; CDR3: CASSRGDREETQYF; DNA: TGTGCCAGCAGCCGGGGAGACAGGGAAGAGACCCAGTACTTC
J: TRBJ2-7; D: -; size: -; V: TRBV19; CDR3: CASSHSGNYEQYF; DNA: TGTGCCAGTAGTCATAGTGGGAACTACGAGCAGTACTTC
J: TRBJ2-7; D: TRBD1; size: -; V: TRBV7-6; CDR3: CASSLTGVEYEQYF; DNA: TGTGCCAGCAGCTTAACAGGGGTGGAGTACGAGCAGTACTTC
J: TRBJ2-7; D: -; size: -; V: TRBV6-5; CDR3: CASSLTVSYEQYF; DNA: TGTGCCAGCAGTTTGACAGTTTCCTACGAGCAGTACTTC
J: TRBJ2-7; D: TRBD2; size: -; V: TRBV10-3; CDR3: CAITPSGGQAYEQYF; DNA: TGTGCCATCACCCCTAGCGGGGGGCAGGCCTACGAGCAGTACTTC
J: TRBJ1-3; D: -; size: -; V: TRBV19; CDR3: CASSIGAFSGNTIYF; DNA: TGTGCCAGTAGTATAGGGGCCTTCTCTGGAAACACCATATATTTT
J: TRBJ2-7; D: -; size: -; V: TRBV19; CDR3: CASSIQGAYEQYF; DNA: TGTGCCAGTAGTATACAAGGCGCCTACGAGCAGTACTTC
J: TRBJ1-4; D: -; size: -; V: TRBV4-3; CDR3: CASSQDLGEKLFF; DNA: TGCGCCAGCAGCCAAGATCTAGGTGAAAAACTGTTTTTT
J: TRBJ1-5; D: -; size: -; V: TRBV19; CDR3: CASNPPGMGQPQHF; DNA: TGTGCCAGTAATCCCCCAGGGATGGGTCAGCCCCAGCATTTT
J: TRBJ1-1; D: TRBD1; size: once; V: TRBV12-3/TRBV12-4; CDR3: CASRNRRGLEAFF; DNA: TGTGCCAGCAGGAATCGGAGGGGGCTAGAAGCTTTCTTT
J: TRBJ2-5; D: -; size: -; V: TRBV5-1; CDR3: CASSLNSMSTETQYF; DNA: TGCGCCAGCAGCTTGAATTCTATGTCAACAGAGACCCAGTACTTC
J: TRBJ2-1; D: TRBD2; size: -; V: TRBV30; CDR3: CAPEVGVSGGDEQFF; DNA: TGTGCCCCGGAGGTTGGTGTTAGCGGGGGTGATGAGCAGTTCTTC
J: TRBJ1-2; D: -; size: -; V: TRBV6-6; CDR3: CASSPRGARGYTF; DNA: TGTGCCAGCAGTCCCCGAGGGGCACGGGGCTACACCTTC
J: TRBJ2-2; D: -; size: -; V: TRBV6-5; CDR3: CASSYEPLGSGELFF; DNA: TGTGCCAGCAGTTATGAGCCCCTAGGCTCCGGGGAGCTGTTTTTT
J: TRBJ2-3; D: TRBD2; size: -; V: TRBV3-1/TRBV3-2; CDR3: CASSDGLAGVSDTQYF; DNA: TGTGCCAGCAGCGACGGACTAGCGGGGGTTTCAGATACGCAGTATTTT
J: TRBJ2-2; D: -; size: -; V: TRBV25-1; CDR3: CASTVGEWNTGELFF; DNA: TGTGCCAGCACGGTGGGAGAGTGGAACACCGGGGAGCTGTTTTTT
J: TRBJ2-7; D: TRBD2; size: -; V: TRBV28; CDR3: CASTWGGSEQYF; DNA: TGTGCCAGCACCTGGGGGGGTTCCGAGCAGTACTTC
J: TRBJ2-1; D: -; size: -; V: TRBV5-8; CDR3: CASSLFSRNEQFF; DNA: TGTGCCAGCAGCTTGTTTTCCAGGAATGAGCAGTTCTTC
J: TRBJ1-1; D: -; size: -; V: TRBV15; CDR3: CATSRVQGKDEAFF; DNA: TGTGCCACCAGCAGAGTGCAGGGGAAGGATGAAGCTTTCTTT
J: TRBJ1-5; D: -; size: -; V: TRBV28; CDR3: CASSPTGTNQPQHF; DNA: TGTGCCAGCAGCCCCACAGGGACCAATCAGCCCCAGCATTTT
J: TRBJ1-1; D: -; size: -; V: TRBV9; CDR3: CASSVFQNTEAFF; DNA: TGTGCCAGCAGCGTATTTCAGAACACTGAAGCTTTCTTT
J: TRBJ1-6; D: TRBD1; size: -; V: TRBV7-2; CDR3: CASSSQTGGYSPLHF; DNA: TGTGCCAGCAGCTCGCAGACAGGGGGCTATTCACCCCTCCACTTT
J: TRBJ2-1; D: TRBD2; size: -; V: TRBV14; CDR3: CASSHSQRDTSYNEQFF; DNA: TGTGCCAGCAGCCATTCACAGCGGGATACCTCCTACAATGAGCAGTTCTTC
J: TRBJ2-3; D: -; size: -; V: TRBV19; CDR3: CASSIAGGTDTQYF; DNA: TGTGCCAGTAGTATAGCGGGGGGCACAGATACGCAGTATTTT
J: TRBJ2-7; D: -; size: few; V: TRBV7-9; CDR3: CASSGQDSSYEQYF; DNA: TGTGCCAGCAGCGGCCAGGACAGTTCCTACGAGCAGTACTTC
J: TRBJ2-7; D: TRBD1; size: -; V: TRBV28; CDR3: CASSLSTGEDEQYF; DNA: TGTGCCAGCAGTTTATCCACAGGGGAAGACGAGCAGTACTTC
J: TRBJ1-2; D: -; size: -; V: TRBV9; CDR3: CASSNMVYGYTF; DNA: TGTGCCAGCAGTAATATGGTGTATGGCTACACCTTC
J: TRBJ2-2; D: -; size: -; V: TRBV5-4; CDR3: CASSLEINTGELFF; DNA: TGTGCCAGCAGCTTGGAAATTAACACCGGGGAGCTGTTTTTT
J: TRBJ2-3; D: -; size: -; V: TRBV24-1; CDR3: CAIGNGVTDTQYF; DNA: TGTGCCATCGGAAATGGGGTAACAGATACGCAGTATTTT
J: TRBJ1-4; D: -; size: -; V: TRBV19; CDR3: CASSPLGSHNEKLFF; DNA: TGTGCCAGTAGTCCCTTAGGGTCGCATAATGAAAAACTGTTTTTT
J: TRBJ1-2; D: -; size: once; V: TRBV7-2; CDR3: CASSIPLQGGYTF; DNA: TGTGCCAGCAGCATCCCCCTTCAGGGTGGCTACACCTTC
J: TRBJ2-7; D: -; size: -; V: TRBV6-5; CDR3: CASSVLDSSYEQYF; DNA: TGTGCCAGCAGCGTCTTGGACAGCTCCTACGAGCAGTACTTC
J: TRBJ2-5; D: -; size: -; V: TRBV9; CDR3: CASSVDPRETQYF; DNA: TGTGCCAGCAGCGTAGACCCCAGAGAGACCCAGTACTTC
J: TRBJ2-5; D: -; size: once; V: TRBV5-4; CDR3: CASSLPKETQYF; DNA: TGTGCCAGCAGCTTACCTAAAGAGACCCAGTACTTC
J: TRBJ2-3; D: TRBD2; size: -; V: TRBV7-3; CDR3: CASSSSGTTGDTQYF; DNA: TGTGCCAGCAGCTCGTCCGGGACTACGGGAGATACGCAGTATTTT
J: TRBJ1-2; D: -; size: -; V: TRBV18; CDR3: CASSPSGLGYTF; DNA: TGTGCCAGCTCACCTTCCGGCCTTGGCTACACCTTC
J: TRBJ2-7; D: -; size: once; V: TRBV18; CDR3: CASSPTNYEQYF; DNA: TGTGCCAGCTCACCAACGAACTACGAGCAGTACTTC
J: TRBJ2-7; D: -; size: -; V: TRBV7-8; CDR3: CASSSGRGTEPYF; DNA: TGTGCCAGCAGCTCGGGTAGGGGCACCGAACCGTACTTC
J: TRBJ2-3; D: -; size: once; V: TRBV19; CDR3: CASSIFAGVTDTQYF; DNA: TGTGCCAGTAGTATCTTTGCGGGTGTCACAGATACGCAGTATTTT
J: TRBJ1-1; D: -; size: once; V: TRBV30; CDR3: CAWSVTDKNTEAFF; DNA: TGTGCCTGGAGTGTAACCGACAAGAACACTGAAGCTTTCTTT
J: TRBJ2-1; D: TRBD2; size: -; V: TRBV24-1; CDR3: CATSDQSGGDYNEQFF; DNA: TGTGCCACCAGTGATCAGAGCGGGGGGGACTACAATGAGCAGTTCTTC
J: TRBJ1-3; D: -; size: -; V: TRBV19; CDR3: CASSLGRLFSGNTIYF; DNA: TGTGCCAGTAGTCTGGGACGGTTGTTCTCTGGAAACACCATATATTTT
J: TRBJ2-1; D: -; size: few; V: TRBV6-5; CDR3: CASWGAGRNNEQFF; DNA: TGTGCCAGCTGGGGGGCAGGCCGAAACAATGAGCAGTTCTTC
J: TRBJ1-2; D: -; size: -; V: TRBV1; CDR3: CTSSQEGSLGQGNGYTF; DNA: TGCACCAGCAGCCAAGAGGGATCCCTGGGACAGGGGAATGGCTACACCTTC
J: TRBJ1-2; D: -; size: -; V: TRBV28; CDR3: CASTTPVSDGYTF; DNA: TGTGCCAGCACCACCCCGGTTTCCGATGGCTACACCTTC
J: TRBJ2-3; D: -; size: -; V: TRBV9; CDR3: CASSFPTDTQYF; DNA: TGTGCCAGCAGCTTCCCCACAGATACGCAGTATTTT